The text below deals with one TCR beta chain. This CDR3 region has 16 residues. V lost 4 bases and J 0 bases, leaving 14 bases between the germline ends. From germline, CDR1 is SGDLS and CDR2 YYNGEE. These data originate in a study of blood T cell repertoires in COVID-19. Study at large: Both acute and convalescent COVID-19 samples were obtained from the United States, Italy and Spain.

The method was immunoSEQ multiplex PCR; TCRdb's version includes in-frame clones alone and lacks a portion of them. The sample has about 23,000 clones; approximately 80% are singletons. Sample: peripheral blood. The clonotype was recovered from a man between 70 and 80 years old with acute or convalescent COVID-19. This sequence joins TRBV9 and TRBJ1-3; weak D call: TRBD1 (5 bases). CDR3 residues: CASSPGYRSSGNTIYF. CDR3 nucleotide sequence: TGTGCCAGCAGCCCCGGCTACAGGAGCTCTGGAAACACCATATATTTT.